Shown below are 20 T cell receptor beta chains from a single sample sequenced in a study of regulatory T cells in long-lasting Graves disease. The time point: persistent/refractory GD, antithyroid drugs over 5 years with positive TRAb. Following extraction of RNA from PBMCs, that RNA was used to make the TCR library. Libraries of TCR beta came from iRepertoire HTBI primers plus Arm-PCR of CDR3 regions. TCRdb reprocessed the multiplex PCR reads with MiXCR, giving one entry per CDR3 protein. The top ten clones hold over 11% of a sample with 400,000 to 500,000 distinct CDR3 sequences, around 20% of them seen once. Here the sequenced sample was peripheral blood mononuclear cells (PBMCs), taken when the disease was refractory, from a patient treated with antithyroid drugs. The receptor source for this set is a female donor with Graves disease.

Of note for this clonotype: Possible read error: a much larger clone is one base away. This sequence joins TRBV28 and TRBJ2-7; either TRBD1 or TRBD2 may fit D (5 bases each). Trimming left V 6 bases short and J 5 bases short, with 20 bases between. Germline CDR1 MDHEN, CDR2 SYDVKM. CDR3 size: 15 residues. CDR3 region: CASSSGTLTPNEQYF. DNA of the CDR3: TGTGCCAGCAGCTCAGGGACCCTAACTCCTAACGAGCAGTACTTC.

Many counts were recorded for this clonotype. The gene calls are TRBV2 and TRBJ1-2; D is unresolved. Germline values: CDR1 SNHLY, CDR2 FYNNEI. The CDR3 is made up of 12 amino acids. V shed 5 bases and J shed 8 bases, with 12 bases lying between them. The DNA for the CDR3 is TGTGCCAGCAGTATCCGAGTGGGAGGCTACACCTTC. Translation: CASSIRVGGYTF.

This clonotype was detected many times. The chain uses TRBV24-1 and TRBJ2-2, with 7 nucleotides matching TRBD1. The V gene end was trimmed by 5 bases and the J gene end by 0 bases; junction bases not matched to a gene: 17. Germline V lookup: CDR1 KGHDR, CDR2 SFDVKD. This CDR3 is built from 20 residues. CDR3 coding DNA: TGTGCCACCAGTGTTAATCCAAACGCCAGACAGGGACCGAACACCGGGGAGCTGTTTTTT. Its protein is CATSVNPNARQGPNTGELFF.

V gene TRBV4-1 combines with J gene TRBJ2-7, with D tentatively TRBD2 (6 bases). The CDR3 length is 15 residues. Trimming pared 1 base from V and 3 bases from J, leaving 13 bases between. In germline, CDR1 is MGHRA, CDR2 YSYEKL. CDR3 DNA: TGCGCCAGCAGCCAAGGGGGGGACCCGGGCTACGAGCAGTACTTC. It translates to CASSQGGDPGYEQYF.

Written as DNA, the CDR3 is TGCAGTGCTATCCCCTTAGAGGGGAGCTCCTACGAGCAGTACTTC. Translated, it gives CSAIPLEGSSYEQYF. V and J are TRBV20-1 and TRBJ2-7; possibly TRBD1 or TRBD2 for D (5 bases each). Germline loops: CDR1 DFQATT, CDR2 SNEGSKA (reference sequence). V was shortened by 4 bases and J by 0 bases, with 16 bases between the two germline ends. The CDR3 extends over 15 amino acids.

This clonotype was seen ten or more times. The V and J genes are TRBV27 and TRBJ1-2; a weak D match, TRBD1 (6 bases). The V end was cut by 6 bases, the J end by 7 bases, with 21 bases between. Germline V gene lookup returns CDR1 MNHEY and CDR2 SMNVEV (reference sequence). CDR3 length equals 15 residues. The CDR3 DNA follows: TGTGCCAGCAGCCCCCCACAGGGAAGAGTGGGTGGCTACACCTTC. Protein sequence: CASSPPQGRVGGYTF.

On this clonotype: A much larger clone is a single base away; this may be a read error. The chain links TRBV6-5 to TRBJ2-7; 8 bases match TRBD2. Germline V gives CDR1 MNHEY, CDR2 SVGAGI. The CDR3 is made up of 15 amino acids. CDR3 bases: TGTGCCGGCAGTTACTACGGGGGGGATCCGTACGAGCAGTACTTC. It specifies CAGSYYGGDPYEQYF.

This clonotype was seen a handful of times. The chain is built from TRBV12-3 or TRBV12-4 and TRBJ2-1; TRBD1 agrees at 9 bases. The trim removed 7 bases at V and 8 bases at J, leaving 9 bases unmatched. This CDR3 region has 14 residues. The CDR3 nucleotides are TGTGCCAGCATGGGCGGACAGGGGCTCGATGAGCAGTTCTTC. Translating gives CASMGGQGLDEQFF.

At least ten counts were recorded for this clonotype. Just one base apart from a much larger clone, this may be a read error. The J gene is TRBJ2-5, the V gene TRBV28; no clear D. The V end was cut by 5 bases, the J end by 3 bases, with 4 bases between. CDR3 length equals 11 residues. The germline gives CDR1 MDHEN, CDR2 SYDVKM. The CDR3 region is CASSIKETQYF. CDR3 coding DNA: TGTGCCAGCAGTATAAAAGAGACCCAGTACTTC.

This CDR3 reads CSARDSGSEQYF. CDR3 in DNA: TGCAGTGCTAGAGATTCTGGGAGTGAGCAGTACTTC. The chain combines TRBV20-1 with TRBJ2-7; D is possibly TRBD2 (5 bases). Germline V lookup: CDR1 DFQATT, CDR2 SNEGSKA (reference sequence). V was trimmed by 0 bases and J by 7 bases, leaving 10 bases between them. This CDR3 has 12 residues.

The chain couples TRBV3-1 to TRBJ1-5; D is unresolved. The CDR3 has 15 residues. Per the germline V gene, CDR1 is LGHDT and CDR2 is YNNKEL (reference sequence). Trimming pared 7 bases from V and 2 bases from J, leaving 15 bases between. The CDR3 DNA reads TGTGCCAGCACCCGAGGAGTTGAAGGCAATCAGCCCCAGCATTTT. It yields the protein CASTRGVEGNQPQHF.

Many counts were recorded for this clonotype. The rearrangement links TRBV20-1 to TRBJ2-5; 9 bases agree with TRBD2. With V trimmed by 1 base and J by 2 bases, 2 bases remained unmatched. Germline V gene sequence: CDR1 DFQATT, CDR2 SNEGSKA (reference sequence). The CDR3 contains 14 residues. The CDR3 protein is CSARGLAAQETQYF. The CDR3 DNA is TGCAGTGCTAGAGGACTAGCGGCACAAGAGACCCAGTACTTC.

The V gene is TRBV10-1, the J gene TRBJ2-3, with 9 nucleotides matching TRBD1. CDR3 size: 15 residues. Germline V gene data show CDR1 as WNHNN and CDR2 as SYGVQD (reference sequence). J gave up 9 bases and V 6 bases, and 13 bases lay outside the gene matches. In DNA form, the CDR3 reads TGCGCCAGCAGCTTTGGATTACAGGGGGCGACAACGCAGTATTTT. Translating it yields CASSFGLQGATTQYF.

This rearrangement joins TRBV3-1 to TRBJ1-1, with D maybe TRBD1 (5 bases). Germline lookup yields CDR1 LGHDT and CDR2 YNNKEL (reference sequence). The CDR3 spans 12 residues. Trimming shortened V by 4 bases and J by 10 bases, and 13 bases separated the two germline ends. The CDR3 bases are TGTGCCAGCAGCCGGACTCAGGGAGGAGCTTTCTTT. This codes for CASSRTQGGAFF.

The sample holds many counts of this clonotype. The rearrangement joins TRBV20-1 to TRBJ1-1; D is unresolved. Germline lookup yields CDR1 DFQATT and CDR2 SNEGSKA (reference sequence). The CDR3 extends over 13 amino acids. Between the trimmed V and J ends, which lost 0 bases and 0 bases, there was a span of 5 bases. The CDR3 bases are TGCAGTGCTAGAGATCGGGTGAACACTGAAGCTTTCTTT. Protein: CSARDRVNTEAFF.

The chain joins TRBV20-1 to TRBJ2-1; 8 bases are shared with TRBD2. This CDR3 is built from 15 residues. V was clipped by 1 base and J by 0 bases; unmatched bases: 2. Germline V gives CDR1 DFQATT, CDR2 SNEGSKA (reference sequence). Here the CDR3 DNA reads TGCAGTGCTAGAGCCAGCGGGAGCTCCTACAATGAGCAGTTCTTC. Its protein is CSARASGSSYNEQFF.

This chain uses TRBV28 with TRBJ2-7; weak D call: TRBD2 (6 bases). CDR1 is MDHEN, CDR2 SYDVKM, per germline. The CDR3 length is 14 residues. Trimming stripped 4 bases from V and 2 bases from J, with 12 bases between. CDR3 sequence (DNA): TGTGCCAGCAGTTGGGCAGGGAGGCCCTACGAGCAGTACTTC. It encodes CASSWAGRPYEQYF.

In its sample, this clonotype was seen a few times. The chain recombines TRBV4-1 with TRBJ2-7, with D possibly called TRBD1 or TRBD2 (6 bases each). The germline V and J ends were trimmed by 1 base and 3 bases, with 10 bases remaining between them. Germline-derived CDR1 and CDR2 are MGHRA and YSYEKL. CDR3 length: 14 amino acids. CDR3 sequence (DNA): TGCGCCAGCAGCCAAGTCGGAGGGGGCTACGAGCAGTACTTC. Protein: CASSQVGGGYEQYF.

V usage is TRBV28 and J usage is TRBJ2-1; D may be TRBD2 (5 bases). Deletions cut 1 base from V and 6 bases from J, with 10 bases between. CDR3 length: 14 residues. CDR1 and CDR2 (germline): MDHEN, SYDVKM. The CDR3 protein is CASSLLQRFNEQFF. The CDR3 DNA follows: TGTGCCAGCAGTTTATTGCAGCGGTTCAATGAGCAGTTCTTC.

The CDR3 region has the DNA TGCAGTGCTAGTGTGCGGGCGCTCTACGAGCAGTACTTC. It codes for CSASVRALYEQYF. The chain employs TRBV20-1 and TRBJ2-7; a weak D match, TRBD2 (5 bases). V lost 3 bases and J 3 bases, leaving 12 bases between the germline ends. Per the germline V gene, CDR1 is DFQATT and CDR2 is SNEGSKA (reference sequence). The CDR3 has 13 residues.